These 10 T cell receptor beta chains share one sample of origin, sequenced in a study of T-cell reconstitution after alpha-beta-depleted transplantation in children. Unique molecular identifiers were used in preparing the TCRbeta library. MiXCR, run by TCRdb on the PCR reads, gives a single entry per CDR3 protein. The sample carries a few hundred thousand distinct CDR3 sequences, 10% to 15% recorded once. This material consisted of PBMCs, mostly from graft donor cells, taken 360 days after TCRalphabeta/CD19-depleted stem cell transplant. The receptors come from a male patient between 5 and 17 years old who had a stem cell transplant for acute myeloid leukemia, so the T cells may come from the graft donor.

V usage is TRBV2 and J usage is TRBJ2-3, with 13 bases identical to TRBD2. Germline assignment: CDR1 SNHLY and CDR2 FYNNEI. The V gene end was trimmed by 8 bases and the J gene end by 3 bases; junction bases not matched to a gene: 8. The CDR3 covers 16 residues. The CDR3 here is CASSGTSGISTDTQYF. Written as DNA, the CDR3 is TGTGCCAGCTCCGGGACTAGCGGGATCTCGACAGATACGCAGTATTTT.

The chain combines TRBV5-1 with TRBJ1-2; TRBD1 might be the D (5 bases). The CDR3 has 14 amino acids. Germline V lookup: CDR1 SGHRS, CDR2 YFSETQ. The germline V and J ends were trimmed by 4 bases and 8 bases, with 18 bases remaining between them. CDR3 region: CASSPRSGLEGYTF. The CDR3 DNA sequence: TGCGCCAGCAGCCCTAGGTCGGGGCTTGAAGGCTACACCTTC.

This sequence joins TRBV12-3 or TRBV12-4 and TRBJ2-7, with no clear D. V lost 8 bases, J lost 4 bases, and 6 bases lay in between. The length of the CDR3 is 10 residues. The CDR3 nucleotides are TGTGCCAGCGAAGCTTACGAGCAGTACTTC. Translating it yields CASEAYEQYF.

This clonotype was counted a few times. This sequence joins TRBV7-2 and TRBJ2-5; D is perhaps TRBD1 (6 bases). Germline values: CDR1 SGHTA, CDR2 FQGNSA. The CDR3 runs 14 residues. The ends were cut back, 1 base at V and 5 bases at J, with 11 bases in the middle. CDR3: CASSLVGGAETQYF. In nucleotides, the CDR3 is TGTGCCAGCAGCTTAGTAGGGGGTGCGGAGACCCAGTACTTC.

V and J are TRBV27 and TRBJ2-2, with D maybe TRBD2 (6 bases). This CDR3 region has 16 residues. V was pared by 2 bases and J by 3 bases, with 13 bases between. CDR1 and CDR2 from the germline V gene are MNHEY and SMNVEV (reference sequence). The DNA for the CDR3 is TGTGCCAGCAGTTTACGGGGCGGGGTCTACACCGGGGAGCTGTTTTTT. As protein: CASSLRGGVYTGELFF.

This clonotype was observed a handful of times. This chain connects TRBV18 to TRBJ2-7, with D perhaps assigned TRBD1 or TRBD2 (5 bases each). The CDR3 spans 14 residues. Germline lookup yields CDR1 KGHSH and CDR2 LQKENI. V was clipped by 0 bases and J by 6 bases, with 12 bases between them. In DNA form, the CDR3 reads TGTGCCAGCTCACCACCAAGCAGGGAGTTCGAGCAGTACTTC. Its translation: CASSPPSREFEQYF. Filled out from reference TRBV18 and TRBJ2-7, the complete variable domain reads NAGVMQNPRHLVRRRGQEARLRCSPMKGHSHVYWYRQLPEEGLKFMVYLQKENIIDESGMPKERFSAEFPKEGPSILRIQQVVRGDSAAYFCASSPPSREFEQYFGPGTRLTVT.

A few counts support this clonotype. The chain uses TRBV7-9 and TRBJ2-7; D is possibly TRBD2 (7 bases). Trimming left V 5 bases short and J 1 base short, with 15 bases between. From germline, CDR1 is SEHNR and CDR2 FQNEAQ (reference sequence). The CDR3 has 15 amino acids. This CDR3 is CASSRPGGFSYEQYF. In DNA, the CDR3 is TGTGCCAGCAGCCGTCCGGGGGGCTTTTCCTACGAGCAGTACTTC.

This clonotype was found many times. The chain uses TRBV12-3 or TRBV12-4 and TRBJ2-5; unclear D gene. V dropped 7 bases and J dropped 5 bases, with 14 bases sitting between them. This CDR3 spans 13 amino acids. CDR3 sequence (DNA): TGTGCCAGCACCTCTCCGGGTGGGGAGACCCAGTACTTC. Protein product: CASTSPGGETQYF.

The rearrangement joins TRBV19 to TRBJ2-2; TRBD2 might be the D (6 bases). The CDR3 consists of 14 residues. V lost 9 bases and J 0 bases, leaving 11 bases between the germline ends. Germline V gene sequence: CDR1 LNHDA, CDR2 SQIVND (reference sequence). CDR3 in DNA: TGTGCCAGCACGAGCGGGTCGAACACCGGGGAGCTGTTTTTT. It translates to CASTSGSNTGELFF.

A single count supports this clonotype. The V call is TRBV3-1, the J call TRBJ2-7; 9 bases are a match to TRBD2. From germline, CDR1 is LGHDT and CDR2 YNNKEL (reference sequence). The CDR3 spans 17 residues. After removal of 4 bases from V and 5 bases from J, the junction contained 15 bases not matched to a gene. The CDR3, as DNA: TGTGCCAGCAGCCCAAGCCATCCACTAGCGGGCTCGAACGAGCAGTACTTC. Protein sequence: CASSPSHPLAGSNEQYF.